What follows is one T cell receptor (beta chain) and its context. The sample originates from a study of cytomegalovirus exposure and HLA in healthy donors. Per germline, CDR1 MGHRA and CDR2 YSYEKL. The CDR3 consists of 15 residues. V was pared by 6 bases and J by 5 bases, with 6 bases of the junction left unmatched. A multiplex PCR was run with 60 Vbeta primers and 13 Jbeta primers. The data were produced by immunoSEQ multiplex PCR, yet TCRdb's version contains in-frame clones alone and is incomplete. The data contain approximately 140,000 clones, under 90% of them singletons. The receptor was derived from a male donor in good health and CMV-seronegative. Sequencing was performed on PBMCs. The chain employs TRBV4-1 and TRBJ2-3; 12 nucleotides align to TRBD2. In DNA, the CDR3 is TGCGCCAGCAGTAGACTAGCGGGAGAAGGAGATACGCAGTATTTT. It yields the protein CASSRLAGEGDTQYF.